This T cell receptor (beta chain) stems from a study of blood T cell repertoires in COVID-19. Looking at the study overall: Both acute and convalescent COVID-19 samples were obtained from the United States, Italy and Spain. T cells, B-cell-depleted T cells, or PBMCs provided the cDNA or gDNA that served as material.

V trimming: 3 bases; J trimming: 4 bases; junction bases outside the gene matches: 0. This CDR3 spans 13 amino acids. From germline, CDR1 is MDHEN and CDR2 SYDVKM. In the original analysis: Researchers report that nucleated cell counts were estimated from reference gene primer amplification. Profiled with immunoSEQ multiplex PCR; TCRdb holds only in-frame clones, not every one. The V and J calls and clone size were taken over from that table, and D and trimming were inferred from the DNA. This repertoire shows approximately 93,000 clones, over 70% found once; its top ten account for around 10%. V gene TRBV28 combines with J gene TRBJ1-5; TRBD1 matches at 7 bases. The clonotype comes from a woman aged 80 or over with acute or convalescent COVID-19. The sample comprised peripheral blood. The CDR3 DNA reads TGTGCCAGCAGTTTGGACAGGAATCAGCCCCAGCATTTT. It translates to CASSLDRNQPQHF.